The clone carrying this TCR beta chain was counted many times. This record belongs to a study of early T cells in non-severe SARS-CoV-2 infection. Using its own MiXCR run on the 5' RACE reads, TCRdb lists one record per CDR3 protein. The top ten clones hold approximately 13% of a sample with around 37,000 distinct CDR3 sequences, roughly 9.3% of them seen once. Germline V gene sequence: CDR1 MNHEY, CDR2 SVGAGI. V was pared by 8 bases and J by 3 bases, with 17 bases between. The length of the CDR3 is 14 residues. This clonotype was obtained from an adult who was a healthcare worker with PCR-confirmed SARS-CoV-2 infection or an uninfected control (not recorded which). The source material was whole blood. The chain carries TRBV6-5 and TRBJ2-7; D not certain. As DNA, the CDR3 is TGTGCCAGCCTACAACTCGGCGGAAACTACGAGCAGTACTTC. Protein sequence: CASLQLGGNYEQYF.